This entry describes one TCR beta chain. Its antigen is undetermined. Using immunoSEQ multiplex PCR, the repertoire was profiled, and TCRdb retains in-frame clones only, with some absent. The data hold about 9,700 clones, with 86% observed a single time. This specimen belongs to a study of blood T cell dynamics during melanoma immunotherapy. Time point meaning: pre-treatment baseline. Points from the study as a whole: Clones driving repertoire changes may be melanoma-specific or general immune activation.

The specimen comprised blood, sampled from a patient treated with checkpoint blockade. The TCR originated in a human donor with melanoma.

The CDR3 nucleotides read TGTGCCAGTCAGGGACAGGGATTAGGTGGCTACACCTTC. Protein product: CASQGQGLGGYTF. The V gene is TRBV19, the J gene TRBJ1-2, with 9 bases matching TRBD1. V shed 8 bases and J 7 bases; nucleotides not matched to a gene: 8. The CDR3 has 13 residues. Looked up from germline, CDR1 is LNHDA and CDR2 is SQIVND (reference sequence).